This entry lists 20 T cell receptor beta chains sequenced from one sample in a study of T cells in Graves' hyperthyroidism and ophthalmopathy. Template material for amplifying TCR beta CDR3 regions consisted of RNA transcripts. The HTBI set primed first-round TCR CDR3 RT-PCR. TCRdb re-derived calls from the multiplex PCR reads in MiXCR, one entry per CDR3 protein. Of fewer than 350,000 distinct CDR3 sequences in the sample, about a sixth are singletons; the top ten hold about a sixth. The specimen sequenced was blood. The receptor source for this set is a middle-aged woman with Graves' ophthalmopathy.

This clonotype was counted between two and nine times. V and J are TRBV24-1 and TRBJ2-2; 7 bases are a match to TRBD2. Trimming at V came to 4 bases and at J to 2 bases, leaving 9 bases not matched to a gene. Germline CDR1 is KGHDR and CDR2 is SFDVKD. The CDR3 sequence is 17 residues long. CDR3 nucleotide sequence: TGTGCCACCAGTGACCCCGGACTAGAATCAAACACCGGGGAGCTGTTTTTT. This sequence encodes CATSDPGLESNTGELFF.

This clonotype was seen repeatedly, ten times or more. This chain uses TRBV30 with TRBJ1-1; no reliable D call. V was pared by 0 bases and J by 0 bases, with 11 bases between. Germline-derived CDR1 and CDR2 are GTSNPN and SVGIG (reference sequence). The CDR3 is 15 residues long. CDR3 loop: CAWSVGSAMNTEAFF. Here the CDR3 DNA reads TGTGCCTGGAGTGTTGGCAGCGCCATGAACACTGAAGCTTTCTTT.

The sample holds many counts of this clonotype. CDR3 nucleotides: TGTGCCAGCAGTTTTACCCCCGGGACAGGAAAGTTTCTCGGCTACACCTTC. Its translation is CASSFTPGTGKFLGYTF. The rearrangement uses TRBV28 and TRBJ1-2; 8 bases are a match to TRBD1. The CDR3 runs 17 residues. J lost 8 bases, V lost 3 bases, and 17 bases had no gene match. CDR1 MDHEN and CDR2 SYDVKM come from the germline V gene.

This clonotype was counted many times. This chain connects TRBV30 to TRBJ2-5; 9 bases align to TRBD2. The J segment lost 4 bases and the V segment lost 7 bases, leaving 13 bases of the junction unmatched. Germline V gene sequence: CDR1 GTSNPN, CDR2 SVGIG (reference sequence). This CDR3 has 15 amino acids. As DNA, the CDR3 is TGTGCCTCCCAACCGACTAGCGGACCCTTAGAGACCCAGTACTTC. It specifies CASQPTSGPLETQYF.

The rearrangement links TRBV19 to TRBJ2-5; no clear D. Germline lookup yields CDR1 LNHDA and CDR2 SQIVND (reference sequence). CDR3 size: 13 residues. V was shortened by 3 bases and J by 3 bases, with 8 bases between the two germline ends. DNA of the CDR3: TGTGCCAGTAGTATGGATGGGGAAGAGACCCAGTACTTC. As protein: CASSMDGEETQYF.

The table lists this clonotype with many counts. The V gene is TRBV6-5, the J gene TRBJ1-3; TRBD1 might be the D (6 bases). Germline-derived CDR1 and CDR2 are MNHEY and SVGAGI. The CDR3 runs to 15 residues. The V and J ends lost 2 bases and 3 bases respectively, with 11 bases between them. The CDR3 nucleotides read TGTGCCAGCAGTTACATAGGGGGAAGTGGAAACACCATATATTTT. It translates to CASSYIGGSGNTIYF.

This clonotype was seen many times. CDR3 bases: TGTGCCAGCAGCTTAGTCTTACCGCGGGGAGAGACCCAGTACTTC. Protein product: CASSLVLPRGETQYF. The chain is built from TRBV7-9 and TRBJ2-5, with D maybe TRBD2 (6 bases). Germline V gene data show CDR1 as SEHNR and CDR2 as FQNEAQ (reference sequence). The CDR3 loop spans 15 amino acids. V was pared by 1 base and J by 4 bases, with 13 bases between.

This clonotype was recorded at least ten times. The chain couples TRBV10-1 to TRBJ2-6, with D maybe TRBD2 (6 bases). V was trimmed by 0 bases and J by 0 bases, leaving 9 bases between them. CDR1 is WNHNN and CDR2 is SYGVQD in the germline V gene (reference sequence). This CDR3 comprises 17 residues. The CDR3 reads CASSESGGDSGANVLTF. Written as DNA, the CDR3 is TGCGCCAGCAGTGAGTCGGGCGGGGACTCTGGGGCCAACGTCCTGACTTTC.

Ten or more counts support this clonotype. Just one base apart from a much larger clone, this may be a read error. V usage is TRBV7-3 and J usage is TRBJ2-5, with D perhaps TRBD2 (6 bases). Germline CDR1 reads SGHTA; CDR2 reads FQGTGA. V was pared by 2 bases and J by 1 base, with 14 bases between. The CDR3 has 16 amino acids. The CDR3 here is CASSLRGRGFQETQYF. The CDR3, as DNA: TGTGCCAGCAGCTTACGGGGTCGGGGGTTCCAAGAGACCCAGTACTTC.

This clonotype was seen ten or more times. V usage is TRBV11-2 and J usage is TRBJ2-5; 7 nucleotides align to TRBD1. The V and J ends lost 5 bases and 0 bases, in that order; junction bases with no gene match: 9. Germline lookup yields CDR1 SGHAT and CDR2 FQNNGV. CDR3 length: 16 amino acids. CDR3 nucleotides: TGTGCCAGCAGCCCTGGGACAGCGAGCTACCAAGAGACCCAGTACTTC. This encodes CASSPGTASYQETQYF.

This clonotype was detected many times. This chain links TRBV19 with TRBJ2-5; D uncertain. This CDR3 spans 13 amino acids. The germline V gene encodes CDR1 LNHDA and CDR2 SQIVND (reference sequence). Between the trimmed V and J ends, which lost 4 bases and 5 bases, there was a span of 11 bases. The CDR3 region is CASSSSSRETQYF. CDR3 DNA sequence: TGTGCCAGTAGTAGCTCCAGCAGGGAGACCCAGTACTTC.

The sample holds many counts of this clonotype. This chain links TRBV27 with TRBJ1-1; D perhaps matches TRBD1 (5 bases). The CDR3 loop spans 14 amino acids. V gave up 6 bases and J gave up 6 bases, with 17 bases separating them. Germline V gene lookup returns CDR1 MNHEY and CDR2 SMNVEV (reference sequence). The CDR3 reads CASRFGEGAAEAFF. The CDR3 DNA sequence: TGTGCCAGCAGATTCGGCGAAGGGGCGGCTGAAGCTTTCTTT.

V and J are TRBV13 and TRBJ2-5, with unresolved D. With 5 bases removed from V and 2 bases from J, the gap between germline ends came to 12 bases. Germline V gives CDR1 PRHDT, CDR2 FYEKMQ (reference sequence). The CDR3 has 14 amino acids. This chain's CDR3 is CASSPRSGQETQYF. CDR3 sequence (DNA): TGTGCCAGCAGCCCTAGATCAGGACAAGAGACCCAGTACTTC.

This clonotype occurred many times. The chain is built from TRBV7-3 and TRBJ2-2; TRBD1 might be the D (6 bases). Trimming removed 5 bases at V and 3 bases at J, with 16 bases between. Germline V gene sequence: CDR1 SGHTA, CDR2 FQGTGA. CDR3 size: 16 residues. CDR3 coding DNA: TGTGCCAGCAGCCGTGCAGGGGATGCGGACACCGGGGAGCTGTTTTTT. This translates into CASSRAGDADTGELFF.

The chain recombines TRBV29-1 with TRBJ2-7, with TRBD2 as a possible D gene (5 bases). Germline V gene sequence: CDR1 SQVTM, CDR2 ANQGSEA. Trimming left V 7 bases short and J 3 bases short, with 13 bases between. This CDR3 is built from 12 residues. CDR3 amino acids: CSARTEYYEQYF. The DNA of the CDR3 is TGCAGCGCCCGGACTGAGTACTACGAGCAGTACTTC.

This clonotype has at least ten counts. This chain uses TRBV28 with TRBJ1-2; TRBD1 might be the D (6 bases). The V end lost 8 bases, the J end lost 6 bases, and 22 bases lay between the germline ends. In germline, CDR1 is MDHEN, CDR2 SYDVKM. This CDR3 is 15 amino acids long. As DNA, the CDR3 is TGTGCCAGCTCCCCCCACGATGGGGGCGGAGATGGCTACACCTTC. Translating it yields CASSPHDGGGDGYTF.

There are many counts of this clonotype. The V call is TRBV10-1, the J call TRBJ2-7; D may be TRBD1 or TRBD2 (5 bases each). Germline assignment: CDR1 WNHNN and CDR2 SYGVQD (reference sequence). The length of the CDR3 is 13 residues. Trimming removed 6 bases from V and 2 bases from J, with 11 bases in between. The CDR3 protein is CASSRDQTYEQYF. CDR3 sequence (DNA): TGCGCCAGCAGCCGGGACCAGACCTACGAGCAGTACTTC.

This chain connects TRBV6-1 to TRBJ2-7; TRBD2 matches 8 bases. The CDR3 has 12 amino acids. Germline loops: CDR1 MNHNS, CDR2 SASEGT. J was trimmed by 8 bases and V by 6 bases; bases with no gene match: 6. The CDR3 is CASRGAGDQQYF. CDR3 sequence (DNA): TGTGCCAGCAGGGGAGCGGGAGACCAGCAGTACTTC.

This clonotype has more than one count but fewer than ten. The V gene is TRBV5-1, the J gene TRBJ2-2; 7 bases map to TRBD2. The CDR3 has 15 residues. The V gene's germline CDR1 is SGHRS and CDR2 YFSETQ. J lost 0 bases, V lost 5 bases, and 4 bases had no gene match. The CDR3 reads CASRSLAANTGELFF. CDR3 DNA: TGCGCCAGCAGATCCCTAGCGGCGAACACCGGGGAGCTGTTTTTT.

The table lists this clonotype with many counts. The chain joins TRBV28 to TRBJ2-5, with TRBD1 matching 8 bases. From germline, CDR1 is MDHEN and CDR2 SYDVKM. The CDR3 contains 14 residues. After removal of 5 bases from V and 7 bases from J, the junction contained 9 bases not matched to a gene. The CDR3 spells CASSVHQGAGTQYF. In DNA, the CDR3 is TGTGCCAGCAGTGTACATCAGGGGGCAGGGACCCAGTACTTC.